The entry below gives a single TCR beta chain sequence along with its context. The CDR3 consists of 17 residues. Method: immunoSEQ multiplex PCR; TCRdb's copy keeps in-frame clones and lacks some. The sample lists a few hundred thousand clones, approximately 90% occurring once. The data derive from a study of Ad26.COV2.S vaccination and SARS-CoV-2 variants. This sample's treatment: around 19 received Ad26.COV2.S at low or high dose, single or two shots; several received placebo; per-sample allocation not given. Samples came from day 63 after the first vaccine or placebo injection. The specimen was peripheral blood, collected in a trial of Ad26.COV2.S vaccine versus placebo. The sequence was collected from a person between 18 and 65 years old who received the Ad26.COV2.S COVID-19 vaccine or a placebo. V is TRBV21-1 and J is TRBJ1-5. TRBV21-1 is termed a pseudogene. CDR3 sequence (DNA): TGTGCCAGCAGCTTAGGATTGGACCCTGTTAGCAATCAGCCCCAGCATTTT. Its protein product is CASSLGLDPVSNQPQHF.